The rows below give T cell receptor beta chains drawn from one sample of a study of cytomegalovirus exposure and HLA in healthy donors. Sequencing was performed with immunoSEQ multiplex PCR; in TCRdb, only in-frame clones are kept and a portion is missing. The repertoire holds about 190,000 clones, with about 80% as singletons. Input material: PBMCs. The receptors were gathered from a woman aged 45-60 years in good health and CMV-seropositive. Both conserved end residues are part of each CDR3. The D gene is left open where the match is weak. Rows may omit the clone size; those that give it use once, few, many or a size class.

clone size,J gene,V gene,D gene,CDR3 DNA,CDR3 protein
.,TRBJ1-3,TRBV28,TRBD1,TGTGCCAGCATAGGACCGACAGGGAGAAACACCATATATTTT,CASIGPTGRNTIYF
.,TRBJ1-6,TRBV2,.,TGTGCCAGCAGTGAGGACAGCAGTTCACCCCTCCACTTT,CASSEDSSSPLHF
.,TRBJ1-5,TRBV7-9,.,TGTGCCAGCAGCTTAGGTCAGGGGATTAATCAGCCCCAGCATTTT,CASSLGQGINQPQHF
.,TRBJ1-1,TRBV7-8,TRBD1,TGTGCCAGCAGCTTGAACAGGGGGTGGGTCAATGAAGCTTTCTTT,CASSLNRGWVNEAFF
.,TRBJ2-1,TRBV30,TRBD2,TGTGCCTCTGAGACTAGCGGGGCCTGGGGTCAGTTCTTC,CASETSGAWGQFF
.,TRBJ1-6,TRBV5-4,TRBD1,TGTGCCAGCAGCTTGGACAGGGGACCTTCCTATAATTCACCCCTCCACTTT,CASSLDRGPSYNSPLHF
.,TRBJ1-2,TRBV4-2,TRBD1,TGTGCCAGCAGCTCGTGGACAGGGGGAAGTATTGGCTACACCTTC,CASSSWTGGSIGYTF
.,TRBJ1-2,TRBV2,TRBD1,TGTGCCAGCCTGTGGACAGGGGGGTATGGCTACACCTTC,CASLWTGGYGYTF
.,TRBJ1-2,TRBV29-1,.,TGCAGCGTTGTTACCCAGGGTGGGCATGGCTACACCTTC,CSVVTQGGHGYTF
.,TRBJ1-5,TRBV6-1,.,TGTGCCACCGGAGGGCGGAGCAATCAGCCCCAGCATTTT,CATGGRSNQPQHF
.,TRBJ1-1,TRBV5-1,TRBD1,TGCGCCAGCAGCTCCGCTCCCCCCAGGGGGGAAACTGAAGCTTTCTTT,CASSSAPPRGETEAFF
.,TRBJ2-7,TRBV11-2,.,TGTGCCAGCAGCTTCGCCGCGGGCTACGAGCAGTACTTC,CASSFAAGYEQYF
.,TRBJ2-7,TRBV12-5,TRBD1,TGTGCTAGTGGTTTGCCGGGGGGACAGGGGGTTTACGAGCAGTACTTC,CASGLPGGQGVYEQYF
.,TRBJ1-2,TRBV10-2,.,TGCGCCAGCAGTGAGGGGACGGGGGTTTCGTACGGCTACACCTTC,CASSEGTGVSYGYTF
.,TRBJ2-3,TRBV10-2,TRBD2,TGCGCCAGCAGTCGGGGCATAGCGGGGGATGCAGATACGCAGTATTTT,CASSRGIAGDADTQYF
once,TRBJ2-7,TRBV6-4,.,TGTGCCAGCAGCTCCACAGGGATCTACGAGCAGTACTTC,CASSSTGIYEQYF
.,TRBJ2-7,TRBV14,TRBD1,TGTGCCAGCAGCCGGCCGGGACAGGCGTACTACGAGCAGTACTTC,CASSRPGQAYYEQYF
.,TRBJ1-6,TRBV30,.,TGTGCCTGGAGTGGATACCTCGGGTGGCGGGATTCACCCCTCCACTTT,CAWSGYLGWRDSPLHF